This T cell receptor (beta chain) emerged from a study of control samples from healthy donors and cancer patients. V dropped 4 bases and J dropped 2 bases, with 14 bases sitting between them. CDR1 and CDR2 (germline): GTSNPN, SVGIG (reference sequence). The CDR3 has 14 amino acids. Only in-frame clones appear in the TCRdb table, and some are missing; sequencing was by immunoSEQ multiplex PCR. This table holds around 150,000 clones, approximately 96% found once. This TCR came from a woman in her twenties or thirties in good health. Sequenced material: blood. The genes are TRBV30 and TRBJ2-5; either TRBD1 or TRBD2 may supply D (5 bases each). CDR3 in DNA: TGTGCCTGGATGTTGAAGGGGAGTCAAGAGACCCAGTACTTC. This codes for CAWMLKGSQETQYF.